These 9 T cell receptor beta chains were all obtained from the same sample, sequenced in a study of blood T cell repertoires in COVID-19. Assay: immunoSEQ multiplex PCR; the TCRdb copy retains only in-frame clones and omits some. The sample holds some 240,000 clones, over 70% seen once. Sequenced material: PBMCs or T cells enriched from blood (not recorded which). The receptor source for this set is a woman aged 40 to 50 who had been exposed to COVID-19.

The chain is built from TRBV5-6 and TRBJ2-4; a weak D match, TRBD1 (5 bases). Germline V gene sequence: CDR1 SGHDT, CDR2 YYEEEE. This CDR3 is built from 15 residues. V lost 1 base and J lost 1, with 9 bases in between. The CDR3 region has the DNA TGTGCCAGCAGCTTGCGCCAGGGTGCCAAAAACATTCAGTACTTC. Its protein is CASSLRQGAKNIQYF.

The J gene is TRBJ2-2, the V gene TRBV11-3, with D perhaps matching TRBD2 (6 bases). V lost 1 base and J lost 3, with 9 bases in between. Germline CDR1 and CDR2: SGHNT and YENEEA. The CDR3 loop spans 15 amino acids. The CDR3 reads CASSLGTTDTGELFF. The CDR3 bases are TGTGCCAGCAGCTTAGGGACTACAGACACCGGGGAGCTGTTTTTT.

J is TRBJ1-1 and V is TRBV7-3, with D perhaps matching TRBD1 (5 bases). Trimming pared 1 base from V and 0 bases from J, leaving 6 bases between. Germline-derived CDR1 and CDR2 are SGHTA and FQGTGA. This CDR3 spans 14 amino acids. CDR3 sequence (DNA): TGTGCCAGCAGCTTAAACAGGTTGAACACTGAAGCTTTCTTT. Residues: CASSLNRLNTEAFF. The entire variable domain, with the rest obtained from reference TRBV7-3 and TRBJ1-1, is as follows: GAGVSQTPSNKVTEKGKYVELRCDPISGHTALYWYRQSLGQGPEFLIYFQGTGAADDSGLPNDRFFAVRPEGSVSTLKIQRTERGDSAVYLCASSLNRLNTEAFFGQGTRLTVV.

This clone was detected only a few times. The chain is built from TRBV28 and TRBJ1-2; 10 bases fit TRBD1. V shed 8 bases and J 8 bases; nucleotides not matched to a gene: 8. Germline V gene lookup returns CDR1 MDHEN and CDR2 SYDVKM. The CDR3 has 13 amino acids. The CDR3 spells CASRTGGIIGYTF. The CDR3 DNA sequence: TGTGCCAGCCGGACAGGGGGGATAATAGGCTACACCTTC.

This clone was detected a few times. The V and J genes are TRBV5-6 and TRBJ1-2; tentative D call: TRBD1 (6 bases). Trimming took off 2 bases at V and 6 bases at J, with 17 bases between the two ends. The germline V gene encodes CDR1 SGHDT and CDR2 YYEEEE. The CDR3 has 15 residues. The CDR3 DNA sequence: TGTGCCAGCAGCTTCCTTGATGGGACAACAGATGGCTACACCTTC. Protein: CASSFLDGTTDGYTF.

CDR3 residues: CASSPTTTDTQYF. In nucleotides, the CDR3 is TGCGCCAGCAGCCCGACTACCACAGATACGCAGTATTTT. The rearrangement uses TRBV4-1 and TRBJ2-3, with a tentative D call TRBD2 (5 bases). The V end lost 4 bases, the J end lost 2 bases, and 7 bases lay between the germline ends. Looked up from germline, CDR1 is MGHRA and CDR2 is YSYEKL. There are 13 residues in the CDR3.

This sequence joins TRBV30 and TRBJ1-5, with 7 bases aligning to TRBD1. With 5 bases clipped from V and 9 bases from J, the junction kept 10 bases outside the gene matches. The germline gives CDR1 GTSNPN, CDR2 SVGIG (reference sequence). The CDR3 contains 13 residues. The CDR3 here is CAWRGTAMGPQHF. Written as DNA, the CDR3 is TGTGCCTGGCGAGGGACAGCCATGGGGCCCCAGCATTTT.

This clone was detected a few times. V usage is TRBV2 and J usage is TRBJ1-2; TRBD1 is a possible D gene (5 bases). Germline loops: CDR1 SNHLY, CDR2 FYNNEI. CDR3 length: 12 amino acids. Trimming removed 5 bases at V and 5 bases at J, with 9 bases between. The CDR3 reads CASSPTGYGYTF. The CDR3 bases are TGTGCCAGCAGTCCTACAGGTTATGGCTACACCTTC.

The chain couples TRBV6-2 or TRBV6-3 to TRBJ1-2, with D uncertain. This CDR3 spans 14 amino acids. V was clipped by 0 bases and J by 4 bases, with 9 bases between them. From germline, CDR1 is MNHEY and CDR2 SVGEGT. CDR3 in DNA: TGTGCCAGCAGTTACTCTAAGAACAGCTATGGCTACACCTTC. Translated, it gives CASSYSKNSYGYTF.